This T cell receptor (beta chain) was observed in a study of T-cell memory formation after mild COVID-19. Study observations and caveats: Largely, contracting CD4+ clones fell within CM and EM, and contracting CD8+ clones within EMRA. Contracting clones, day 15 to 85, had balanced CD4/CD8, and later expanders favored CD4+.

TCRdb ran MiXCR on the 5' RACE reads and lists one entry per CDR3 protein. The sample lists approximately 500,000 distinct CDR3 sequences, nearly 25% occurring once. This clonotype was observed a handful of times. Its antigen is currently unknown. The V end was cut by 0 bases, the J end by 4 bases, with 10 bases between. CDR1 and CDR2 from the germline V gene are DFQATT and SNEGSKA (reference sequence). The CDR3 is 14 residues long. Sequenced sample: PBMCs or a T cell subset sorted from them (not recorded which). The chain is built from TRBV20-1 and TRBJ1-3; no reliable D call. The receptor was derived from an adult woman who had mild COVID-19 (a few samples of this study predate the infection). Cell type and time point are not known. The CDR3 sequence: CSARERSTGNTIYF. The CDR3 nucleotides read TGCAGTGCTAGAGAAAGATCCACCGGAAACACCATATATTTT.